The T cell receptor beta chain described here comes from a study of T cell responses to AZD1222 COVID-19 vaccine. Sequencing was performed with immunoSEQ multiplex PCR; in TCRdb, only in-frame clones are kept and a portion is missing. The sample has some 150,000 clones, more than 90% seen once. General study results and limits: None of the repertoires were sampled until the peak T cell response had passed.

Looked up from germline, CDR1 is SGHNT and CDR2 is YENEEA. V trimming: 5 bases; J trimming: 7 bases; junction bases outside the gene matches: 13. The length of the CDR3 is 16 residues. A note on this clone: Its antigen is not known.

The chain couples TRBV11-3 to TRBJ2-2; 7 bases map to TRBD2. Sequenced material: peripheral blood, taken 28 days after the second AZD1222 dose. This sequence originates from an adult who received the AZD1222 COVID-19 vaccine. The CDR3 region is CASSPGGILRGGELFF. As DNA, the CDR3 is TGTGCCAGCAGCCCCGGGGGGATTCTGCGGGGCGGGGAGCTGTTTTTT. The full variable domain, with the rest looked up from reference TRBV11-3 and TRBJ2-2, is EAGVVQSPRYKIIEKKQPVAFWCNPISGHNTLYWYLQNLGQGPELLIRYENEEAVDDSQLPKDRFSAERLKGVDSTLKIQPAELGDSAVYLCASSPGGILRGGELFFGEGSRLTVL.